Below, one TCR beta chain is given with its context. These data are taken from a study of blood T cell repertoires in COVID-19. About the study: Samples representing acute and convalescent COVID-19 were sourced from the United States, Italy and Spain.

The CDR3 runs 15 residues. Germline CDR1 is KGHSH and CDR2 is LQKENI. Between the trimmed V and J ends, which lost 0 bases and 5 bases, there was a span of 13 bases. Original handling: Nucleated cell counts were estimated from reference gene primer amplification. The data were produced by immunoSEQ multiplex PCR, yet TCRdb's version contains in-frame clones alone and is incomplete. The DNA gave D and trimming, while V, J and clone size come from that table. The sample lists around 350,000 clones; about 88% were seen once. The chain has TRBV18 and TRBJ2-5; weak D call: TRBD2 (6 bases). This clonotype was obtained from a human donor in a cohort sampled during active COVID-19. The material sequenced was peripheral blood. The CDR3 here is CASSPPERVGETQYF. CDR3 nucleotide sequence: TGTGCCAGCTCACCACCGGAGCGGGTCGGCGAGACCCAGTACTTC. The full variable domain, completed using reference TRBV18 and TRBJ2-5, is NAGVMQNPRHLVRRRGQEARLRCSPMKGHSHVYWYRQLPEEGLKFMVYLQKENIIDESGMPKERFSAEFPKEGPSILRIQQVVRGDSAAYFCASSPPERVGETQYFGPGTRLLVL.